These 21 T cell receptor beta chains were all obtained from the same sample, sequenced in a study of blood T cell repertoires in COVID-19. Only in-frame clones appear in the TCRdb table, and some are missing; sequencing was by immunoSEQ multiplex PCR. The profile shows about 59,000 clones, around 80% of them singletons. The sample taken for sequencing was peripheral blood. The receptors were sampled from a man in his 60s with acute or convalescent COVID-19.

The V and J genes are TRBV28 and TRBJ1-1, with D tentatively TRBD1 (5 bases). Deletions cut 7 bases from V and 6 bases from J, with 12 bases between. CDR3 length equals 12 residues. From germline, CDR1 is MDHEN and CDR2 SYDVKM. CDR3 coding DNA: TGTGCCAGCAAATGGGCGACAGCTGAAGCTTTCTTT. Translation gives CASKWATAEAFF.

This clone was found once. The chain is built from TRBV5-5 and TRBJ1-4, with D possibly TRBD1 on 6 matching bases. The CDR3 runs to 14 residues. CDR1 is SGHKS and CDR2 is YYEKEE in the germline V gene (reference sequence). Trimming cost V 2 bases and J 8 bases, with 13 bases left between them. CDR3 DNA: TGTGCCAGCAGCTTAAACAGGGATAACGAAAAACTGTTTTTT. Translated, it gives CASSLNRDNEKLFF.

The CDR3 loop is CSVLGQGRSGNTIYF. CDR3 nucleotide sequence: TGCAGCGTCCTCGGACAGGGCCGCTCTGGAAACACCATATATTTT. The chain has TRBV29-1 and TRBJ1-3, with 8 bases matching TRBD1. The CDR3 extends over 15 amino acids. V gave up 6 bases and J gave up 0 bases; unmatched junction bases: 7. Germline V CDR1 and CDR2: SQVTM, ANQGSEA.

J is TRBJ1-5 and V is TRBV19; the D is unclear. Germline CDR1 and CDR2: LNHDA and SQIVND (reference sequence). Between the trimmed V and J ends, which lost 5 bases and 0 bases, there was a span of 17 bases. The CDR3 has 17 residues. The CDR3 DNA reads as TGTGCCAGTAGTTCCCCGGAGGGTGTTTATAGCAATCAGCCCCAGCATTTT. This codes for CASSSPEGVYSNQPQHF.

The chain employs TRBV13 and TRBJ2-7; the D gene is possibly TRBD2 (5 bases). Trimming removed 4 bases from V and 2 bases from J, with 18 bases in between. CDR1 and CDR2 (germline): PRHDT, FYEKMQ (reference sequence). This CDR3 comprises 16 residues. CDR3 amino acids: CASSSPTTRFPYEQYF. CDR3 nucleotide sequence: TGTGCCAGCAGCTCACCGACTACAAGGTTCCCCTACGAGCAGTACTTC.

The V and J genes are TRBV9 and TRBJ2-1, with TRBD2 identical over 9 bases. J lost 7 bases, V lost 4 bases, and 6 bases had no gene match. Germline V gene sequence: CDR1 SGDLS, CDR2 YYNGEE. CDR3 length: 14 amino acids. CDR3 sequence reads: CASSLSGSWNEQFF. CDR3 bases: TGTGCCAGCAGCCTTAGCGGGAGCTGGAATGAGCAGTTCTTC.

About this clone itself: This sample also contains other DNA sequences that code for the same CDR3. The chain has TRBV7-9 and TRBJ2-1; 9 bases are a match to TRBD2. Germline CDR1 reads SEHNR; CDR2 reads FQNEAQ (reference sequence). J lost 1 base, V lost 2 bases, and 3 bases had no gene match. The CDR3 is 16 amino acids. The CDR3 loop is CASSLSLAGSYNEQFF. CDR3 DNA sequence: TGTGCCAGCAGCTTATCCCTAGCGGGGTCCTACAATGAGCAGTTCTTC.

The rearrangement joins TRBV19 to TRBJ2-1; 13 bases map to TRBD2. The junction had 6 bases not matched to a gene; V was cut back by 6 bases and J by 4 bases. CDR1 and CDR2 (germline): LNHDA, SQIVND (reference sequence). The CDR3 spans 16 residues. In DNA form, the CDR3 reads TGTGCCAGTAGAATGAGGGGACTAGCGGGATACAATGAGCAGTTCTTC. Translated, it gives CASRMRGLAGYNEQFF.

This clone was picked up one time. The chain joins TRBV13 to TRBJ2-5, with TRBD2 matching 13 bases. Germline V gene sequence: CDR1 PRHDT, CDR2 FYEKMQ (reference sequence). V dropped 4 bases and J dropped 6; count of bases not matched to a gene: 11. The CDR3 runs 17 residues. The CDR3 nucleotides are TGTGCCAGCAGCTCCCTCGGGGCGACTAGCGGGAGGCAGACCCAGTACTTC. It encodes CASSSLGATSGRQTQYF.

The CDR3: CASSSSPGERSPLHF. As DNA, the CDR3 is TGTGCCAGCTCATCTAGCCCGGGGGAGAGGTCACCCCTCCACTTT. This chain joins TRBV18 and TRBJ1-6; D is possibly TRBD1 (5 bases). CDR1 and CDR2 from the germline V gene are KGHSH and LQKENI. Trimming pared 5 bases from V and 10 bases from J, leaving 18 bases between. This CDR3 comprises 15 residues.

This chain connects TRBV30 to TRBJ1-4; D gene ambiguous. The CDR3 contains 14 residues. Per germline, CDR1 GTSNPN and CDR2 SVGIG (reference sequence). Trimming took 2 bases from V and 7 from J, leaving 14 bases between them. CDR3 sequence: CAWSPGSLSEKLFF. The CDR3 DNA reads TGTGCCTGGAGTCCCGGGAGTTTGAGTGAAAAACTGTTTTTT.

This clone was seen just once. The genes are TRBV28 and TRBJ2-2; D gene ambiguous. Germline lookup yields CDR1 MDHEN and CDR2 SYDVKM. CDR3 size: 14 residues. Trimming stripped 6 bases from V and 0 bases from J, with 8 bases between. As DNA, the CDR3 is TGTGCCAGCAGAAACGGAGCGAACACCGGGGAGCTGTTTTTT. Translated, it gives CASRNGANTGELFF.

This clone was seen only a few times. The chain combines TRBV14 with TRBJ1-6; 8 nucleotides agree with TRBD1. The ends lost 1 base at V and 10 bases at J; junction bases unmatched: 6. The CDR3 runs 15 residues. Germline CDR1 SGHDN, CDR2 FVKESK. The CDR3 coding sequence is TGTGCCAGCAGCCAAGCCGGACAGGGAATGTCACCCCTCCACTTT. This gives the protein CASSQAGQGMSPLHF.

This chain uses TRBV19 with TRBJ1-2, with D uncertain. CDR3 length equals 15 residues. The germline V gene encodes CDR1 LNHDA and CDR2 SQIVND (reference sequence). The V gene lost 6 bases and the J gene lost 0 bases, with 14 bases spanning the gap. The CDR3 bases are TGTGCCAGTAGCAAATCCTGGCAAGCTAACTATGGCTACACCTTC. Residues: CASSKSWQANYGYTF.

The chain has TRBV28 and TRBJ2-1; D gene ambiguous. V was trimmed by 6 bases and J by 10 bases, leaving 10 bases between them. This CDR3 has 11 amino acids. CDR1 MDHEN and CDR2 SYDVKM come from the germline V gene. CDR3 protein: CASSRSREQFF. CDR3 DNA sequence: TGTGCCAGCAGCCGTAGCCGAGAGCAGTTCTTC.

This clone was detected only once. The chain uses TRBV28 and TRBJ2-2; D possibly corresponds to TRBD1 (6 bases). Germline V gene sequence: CDR1 MDHEN, CDR2 SYDVKM. Trimming removed 4 bases from V and 5 bases from J, with 11 bases in between. This CDR3 has 14 amino acids. The CDR3 DNA is TGTGCCAGCAGTTCCGACAGGTCTACCGGGGAGCTGTTTTTT. It is translated as CASSSDRSTGELFF.

This clone was found a few times. The genes are TRBV6-2 or TRBV6-3 and TRBJ2-1, with 15 bases fitting TRBD2. Germline CDR1 is MNHEY and CDR2 is SVGEGT. The CDR3 is 18 residues long. The V segment lost 5 bases and the J segment 6 bases; nucleotides outside the gene matches: 11. The DNA for the CDR3 is TGTGCCAGCAGTACGTCCGGGACTAGCGGGAGGCGTATCAATGAGCAGTTCTTC. This encodes CASSTSGTSGRRINEQFF.

In its sample, this clone was seen once. This sequence joins TRBV27 and TRBJ1-5, with D possibly matching TRBD1 (5 bases). Trimming took off 5 bases at V and 6 bases at J, with 11 bases between the two ends. The CDR3 is 13 amino acids. Germline CDR1 reads MNHEY; CDR2 reads SMNVEV (reference sequence). In DNA, the CDR3 is TGTGCCAGCAGTGCCCTCACAGGTCAGCCCCAGCATTTT. Amino acid sequence: CASSALTGQPQHF.

The sample holds one count of this clone. The rearrangement links TRBV19 to TRBJ2-3, with TRBD2 matching 10 bases. Germline V gene sequence: CDR1 LNHDA, CDR2 SQIVND (reference sequence). The CDR3 covers 15 residues. After removal of 5 bases from V and 1 base from J, the junction contained 3 bases not matched to a gene. The CDR3 is CASSRAGGGTDTQYF. The CDR3 DNA sequence: TGTGCCAGTAGTCGAGCGGGGGGGGGCACAGATACGCAGTATTTT.

The CDR3 protein is CASPLSVDTEAFF. CDR3 in DNA: TGTGCCAGCCCCCTTTCAGTCGACACTGAAGCTTTCTTT. This chain uses TRBV6-5 with TRBJ1-1; no firm D call. CDR1 MNHEY and CDR2 SVGAGI come from the germline V gene. The CDR3 length is 13 residues. The V and J ends lost 8 bases and 3 bases respectively, with 13 bases between them.

This chain uses TRBV7-8 with TRBJ2-2, with TRBD1 matching 9 bases. Trimming cost V 5 bases and J 7 bases; bases outside gene matches: 17. This CDR3 is built from 18 residues. Germline V gene data show CDR1 as SGHVS and CDR2 as FQNEAQ. The CDR3, as DNA: TGTGCCAGCAGCCCAACCCCAGGACAGGGGTTGAAGGGCGGGGAGCTGTTTTTT. Translating it yields CASSPTPGQGLKGGELFF.